This entry concerns a single T cell receptor (beta chain). Its antigen is as yet unknown. The source of the sample is a study of chemoradiotherapy in HPV16-positive cancers. Libraries were prepared by immunoSEQ multiplex PCR; TCRdb keeps only in-frame clonotypes and omits some of them. This sample has about 4,800 clones; 90% occur once, and the top ten carry 2% to 3%. Notes on the study in general: Candidate HPV-specific clones and E7-related TCR motifs grew in tumor during treatment. For HPV16-positive patients, expanding HPV-responsive T cells associated with longer recurrence-free survival.

This sample comprised tumor tissue, obtained from a patient who underwent chemoradiotherapy. The source of this sequence is a human donor with HPV-associated anogenital cancer.

CDR3 nucleotides: TGCGCCAGCAGCTTGGAGGGGGGGCGGCGGGAGACCCAGTACTTC. This translates into CASSLEGGRRETQYF. This chain uses TRBV5-1 with TRBJ2-5; D possibly corresponds to TRBD2 (7 bases). V gave up 0 bases and J gave up 5 bases, with 14 bases separating them. CDR1 and CDR2 (germline): SGHRS, YFSETQ. The CDR3 is 15 residues long. The full variable domain, in which reference TRBV5-1 and TRBJ2-5 provide the parts outside the CDR3, is KAGVTQTPRYLIKTRGQQVTLSCSPISGHRSVSWYQQTPGQGLQFLFEYFSETQRNKGNFPGRFSGRQFSNSRSEMNVSTLELGDSALYLCASSLEGGRRETQYFGPGTRLLVL.